Below are 16 T cell receptor beta chains sequenced from a single sample in a study of human T cells and chemical hapten exposure. Time point defined: patch test 3, about 24 weeks after DPC sensitization. Described treatment: therapeutic diphenylcyclopropenone sensitization with weekly scalp DPC. One entry per CDR3 protein results from TCRdb running MiXCR on the RACE reads. The data show some 180,000 distinct CDR3 sequences, around 23% seen once. Sample: whole blood, taken in connection with sensitization to the hapten diphenylcyclopropenone (DPC). The receptors were gathered from a woman between 40 and 50 years old with alopecia areata. Some clones in this sample may be carry-over from other donors' samples.

A few counts support this clonotype. The chain couples TRBV15 to TRBJ1-5; D is uncertain. Per germline, CDR1 LNHNV and CDR2 YYDKDF (reference sequence). The CDR3 runs 15 residues. V dropped 0 bases and J dropped 6 bases, with 12 bases sitting between them. The DNA of the CDR3 is TGTGCCACCAGCAGAGATGCAACATACGGTCAGCCCCAGCATTTT. Protein: CATSRDATYGQPQHF.

Concerning this clonotype: One end of the junction is discordant with germline, which a read error may explain. Here the CDR3 reads CASSLAVGDYEQYF. CDR3 coding DNA: TGTGCTAGCAGCTTAGCGGTCGGGGACTACGAGCAGTACTTC. The rearrangement links TRBV7-7 to TRBJ2-7; a possible D gene is TRBD2 (6 bases). The CDR3 totals 14 residues. Germline CDR1 reads SSHAT; CDR2 reads FNYEAQ (reference sequence).

The chain couples TRBV7-2 to TRBJ2-3; maybe TRBD1 (6 bases). V lost 4 bases, J lost 11 bases, and 22 bases lay in between. CDR1 is SGHTA and CDR2 is FQGNSA in the germline V gene. The CDR3 totals 15 residues. CDR3 nucleotides: TGTGCCAGCAGCTCATTTAGGGGATCACAGGGAGTGCAGTATTTT. It translates to CASSSFRGSQGVQYF.

In nucleotides, the CDR3 is TGCAGTGCTAGTCGCAGGGGTACTGAAGCTTTCTTT. Protein product: CSASRRGTEAFF. The V gene is TRBV20-1, the J gene TRBJ1-1; maybe TRBD1 (6 bases). This CDR3 has 12 residues. V was pared by 3 bases and J by 5 bases, with 10 bases between. CDR1 DFQATT and CDR2 SNEGSKA come from the germline V gene (reference sequence).

This rearrangement joins TRBV6-1 to TRBJ1-6; D not certain. V was cut by 3 bases and J by 2 bases, with 8 bases left in between. This CDR3 comprises 15 residues. Germline CDR1 and CDR2: MNHNS and SASEGT. The CDR3 bases are TGTGCCAGCAGTGACAGTTACGCCTATAATTCACCCCTCCACTTT. Translation: CASSDSYAYNSPLHF.

This clonotype was detected a few times. V is TRBV20-1 and J is TRBJ2-2; D is ambiguous. CDR1 and CDR2 from the germline V gene are DFQATT and SNEGSKA (reference sequence). CDR3 length: 13 residues. Trimming cost V 5 bases and J 7 bases, with 14 bases left between them. The CDR3 sequence is CSAYRGGGGELFF. The DNA for the CDR3 is TGCAGTGCTTACCGTGGTGGTGGCGGGGAGCTGTTTTTT.

This clonotype was observed a few times. The rearrangement uses TRBV5-6 and TRBJ1-6; no reliable D call. Trimming cost V 4 bases and J 10 bases, with 21 bases left between them. The CDR3 has 16 residues. Germline V gene data show CDR1 as SGHDT and CDR2 as YYEEEE. The chain's CDR3 is CASSLIRAPSNSPLHF. Here the CDR3 DNA reads TGTGCCAGCAGCCTGATCCGGGCCCCGTCCAACTCACCCCTCCACTTT.

This clonotype was counted ten times or more. In DNA, the CDR3 is TGTGCCAGTAGTATCCGGTTTTGGCGGGAGGCCATCCAGTATGAGCAGTTCTTC. It yields the protein CASSIRFWREAIQYEQFF. This chain links TRBV19 with TRBJ2-1; 8 bases are a match to TRBD2. With 3 bases clipped from V and 8 bases from J, the junction kept 18 bases outside the gene matches. The CDR3 extends over 18 amino acids. Germline V gives CDR1 LNHDA, CDR2 SQIVND (reference sequence). Filled out from reference TRBV19 and TRBJ2-1, the complete variable domain reads DGGITQSPKYLFRKEGQNVTLSCEQNLNHDAMYWYRQDPGQGLRLIYYSQIVNDFQKGDIAEGYSVSREKKESFPLTVTSAQKNPTAFYLCASSIRFWREAIQYEQFFGPGTRLTVL.

This clonotype appeared a few times. V is TRBV9 and J is TRBJ2-7, with D perhaps matching TRBD2 (5 bases). Trimming took off 3 bases at V and 3 bases at J, with 10 bases between the two ends. Germline V gives CDR1 SGDLS, CDR2 YYNGEE. The CDR3 sequence is 13 residues long. The CDR3 DNA follows: TGTGCCAGCAGCGGCCTCGGAGGCTACGAGCAGTACTTC. Translating it yields CASSGLGGYEQYF.

This clonotype was recorded a few times. The chain is built from TRBV4-3 and TRBJ2-3, with TRBD1 as a possible D gene (6 bases). The V end lost 3 bases, the J end lost 8 bases, and 18 bases lay between the germline ends. The CDR3 extends over 15 amino acids. CDR1 and CDR2 from the germline V gene are LGHNA and YSLEER. The CDR3 region has the DNA TGCGCCAGCAGCCATGGGGGCTCCTCGGTAGCTACGCAGTATTTT. Encoded protein: CASSHGGSSVATQYF.

The chain recombines TRBV10-3 with TRBJ1-4; possible D gene TRBD1, 5 bases. CDR3 size: 13 residues. V lost 7 bases and J 5 bases, leaving 11 bases between the germline ends. Germline V gives CDR1 ENHRY, CDR2 SYGVKD. This CDR3 reads CAITRGENEKLFF. The DNA of the CDR3 is TGTGCCATCACACGGGGGGAGAATGAAAAACTGTTTTTT.

This clonotype has just a few counts. V gene TRBV10-3 combines with J gene TRBJ2-7; no reliable D call. Germline loops: CDR1 ENHRY, CDR2 SYGVKD. The CDR3 totals 12 residues. The V and J ends lost 0 bases and 2 bases respectively, with 2 bases between them. DNA of the CDR3: TGTGCCATCAGTGAGTCGGCCTACGAGCAGTACTTC. Residues: CAISESAYEQYF.

This clonotype showed up many times. The chain joins TRBV19 to TRBJ2-1, with TRBD2 identical over 8 bases. V was pared by 9 bases and J by 1 base, with 8 bases of the junction left unmatched. Germline loops: CDR1 LNHDA, CDR2 SQIVND (reference sequence). This CDR3 is built from 15 residues. In nucleotides, the CDR3 is TGTGCCAGCAAAGTAGCGGGATCTTCCTACAATGAGCAGTTCTTC. This codes for CASKVAGSSYNEQFF.

The chain combines TRBV12-3 or TRBV12-4 with TRBJ2-7; 7 positions agree with TRBD2. CDR3 length: 14 residues. The junction had 8 bases not matched to a gene; V was cut back by 5 bases and J by 4 bases. DNA for the CDR3: TGTGCCAGCAGTCCCGCCCCGCGGGAGTACGAGCAGTACTTC. This encodes CASSPAPREYEQYF.

This clonotype was seen more than once but under ten times. The rearrangement uses TRBV6-1 and TRBJ1-5; D remains unclear. This CDR3 is 13 amino acids long. Germline CDR1 MNHNS, CDR2 SASEGT. The V gene lost 0 bases and the J gene lost 4 bases, with 4 bases spanning the gap. CDR3 bases: TGTGCCAGCAGTGAAGCCTTTAATCAGCCCCAGCATTTT. This codes for CASSEAFNQPQHF.

There are a few counts of this clonotype. V usage is TRBV12-3 or TRBV12-4 and J usage is TRBJ1-5; 8 nucleotides agree with TRBD1. V dropped 4 bases and J dropped 10; count of bases not matched to a gene: 9. CDR3 length equals 14 residues. The DNA of the CDR3 is TGTGCCAGCAGTTCTCAGTCAGGGGGCTTTCCCCAGCATTTT. This encodes CASSSQSGGFPQHF.